These 5 T cell receptor beta chains were sequenced from one sample in a study of cytomegalovirus exposure and HLA in healthy donors. PCR employed 60 Vbeta and 13 Jbeta primers. The protocol was immunoSEQ multiplex PCR, while the TCRdb copy is restricted to in-frame clones and leaves out a portion. Of around 160,000 clones listed, around 80% are singletons. The specimen was PBMCs. The receptors stem from a human donor in good health.

V gene TRBV2 combines with J gene TRBJ2-2, with TRBD2 identical over 14 bases. The CDR3 contains 16 residues. V dropped 5 bases and J dropped 6; count of bases not matched to a gene: 5. CDR1 and CDR2 from the germline V gene are SNHLY and FYNNEI. CDR3 nucleotide sequence: TGTGCCAGCAGTTTGACTAGCGGGGGGGTGCCCGGGGAGCTGTTTTTT. Protein sequence: CASSLTSGGVPGELFF.

The chain combines TRBV15 with TRBJ1-2; 8 bases line up with TRBD1. The CDR3 consists of 17 residues. Per the germline V gene, CDR1 is LNHNV and CDR2 is YYDKDF (reference sequence). The V gene end was trimmed by 3 bases and the J gene end by 4 bases; junction bases not matched to a gene: 13. CDR3 sequence (DNA): TGTGCCACCAGCAGTGCACACCGGGACAGGAGGACCTATGGCTACACCTTC. Protein sequence: CATSSAHRDRRTYGYTF.

The chain carries TRBV13 and TRBJ1-1, with D unclear. With 6 bases removed from V and 1 base from J, the gap between germline ends came to 9 bases. The CDR3 totals 13 residues. Germline assignment: CDR1 PRHDT and CDR2 FYEKMQ (reference sequence). DNA for the CDR3: TGTGCCAGCAGTCGCACAGCGAACACTGAAGCTTTCTTT. Amino acid sequence: CASSRTANTEAFF.

The count of this clone is one. This chain uses TRBV4-2 with TRBJ2-3; 7 nucleotides match TRBD2. V trimming: 4 bases; J trimming: 5 bases; junction bases outside the gene matches: 9. Germline V gene data show CDR1 as LGHNA and CDR2 as YNFKEQ. CDR3 size: 15 residues. The CDR3 sequence is CASSLAGDGVDTQYF. Written as DNA, the CDR3 is TGTGCCAGCAGCCTCGCGGGGGACGGGGTAGATACGCAGTATTTT.

The chain is built from TRBV6-5 and TRBJ2-1; possibly TRBD1 for D (5 bases). Germline V CDR1 and CDR2: MNHEY, SVGAGI. This CDR3 comprises 11 residues. With 6 bases removed from V and 7 bases from J, the gap between germline ends came to 7 bases. CDR3 bases: TGTGCCAGCAGCCAGGGAAATGAGCAGTTCTTC. Translation: CASSQGNEQFF.